The following is a T cell receptor (beta chain) sequence with its context. Produced via immunoSEQ multiplex PCR; TCRdb's table is partial and in-frame only. This sample has 190,000 or so clones, with around 88% found just once. Grouping used clinical history reported by participants in a survey and questionnaire. V dropped 0 bases and J dropped 4 bases, with 9 bases sitting between them. Per the germline V gene, CDR1 is SGHNT and CDR2 is YENEEA. The CDR3 runs 14 residues. This sample is part of a study of blood T cell repertoires in COVID-19. The source of this sequence is a woman in her 30s who had been exposed to COVID-19. This sequence joins TRBV11-3 and TRBJ1-2; D unresolved. What was sequenced was PBMCs or T cells enriched from blood (not recorded which). The CDR3 protein is CASSLDTTFYGYTF. The CDR3 nucleotides are TGTGCCAGCAGCTTAGATACAACCTTCTATGGCTACACCTTC.